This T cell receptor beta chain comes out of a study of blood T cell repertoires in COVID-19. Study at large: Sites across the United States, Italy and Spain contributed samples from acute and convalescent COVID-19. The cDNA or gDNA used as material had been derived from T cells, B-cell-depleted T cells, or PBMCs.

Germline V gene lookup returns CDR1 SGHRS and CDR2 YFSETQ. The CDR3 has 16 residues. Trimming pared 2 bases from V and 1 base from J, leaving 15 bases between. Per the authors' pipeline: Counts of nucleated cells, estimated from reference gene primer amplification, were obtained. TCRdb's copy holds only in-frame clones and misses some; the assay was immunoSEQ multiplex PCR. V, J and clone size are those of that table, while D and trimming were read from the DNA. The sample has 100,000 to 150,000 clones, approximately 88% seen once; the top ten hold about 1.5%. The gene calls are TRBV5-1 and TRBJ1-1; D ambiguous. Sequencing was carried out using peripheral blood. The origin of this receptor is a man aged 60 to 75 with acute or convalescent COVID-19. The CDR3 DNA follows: TGCGCCAGCAGCTTTAACCCCGGTAATACGAACACTGAAGCTTTCTTT. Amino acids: CASSFNPGNTNTEAFF. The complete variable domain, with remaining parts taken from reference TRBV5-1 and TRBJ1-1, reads KAGVTQTPRYLIKTRGQQVTLSCSPISGHRSVSWYQQTPGQGLQFLFEYFSETQRNKGNFPGRFSGRQFSNSRSEMNVSTLELGDSALYLCASSFNPGNTNTEAFFGQGTRLTVV.